These 3 T cell receptor beta chains originate from one sample sequenced in a study of cytomegalovirus exposure and HLA in healthy donors. PCR was performed using 60 Vbeta and 13 Jbeta primers. Clones were sequenced by immunoSEQ multiplex PCR, and TCRdb holds only the in-frame ones, with some missing. The sample contains over 150,000 clones, approximately 78% of which appear only once. Sequences were obtained from PBMCs. These receptors were obtained from a woman between 50 and 59 years old in good health and CMV-seropositive.

The chain joins TRBV14 to TRBJ2-7; D unclear. Germline CDR1 is SGHDN and CDR2 is FVKESK. The CDR3 consists of 13 residues. V lost 5 bases and J 3 bases, leaving 11 bases between the germline ends. This chain's CDR3 is CASSSSTFYEQYF. Written as DNA, the CDR3 is TGTGCCAGCAGCTCGAGTACCTTCTACGAGCAGTACTTC. The full variable domain, rest sourced from reference TRBV14 and TRBJ2-7, is EAGVTQFPSHSVIEKGQTVTLRCDPISGHDNLYWYRRVMGKEIKFLLHFVKESKQDESGMPNNRFLAERTGGTYSTLKVQPAELEDSGVYFCASSSSTFYEQYFGPGTRLTVT.

This sequence joins TRBV9 and TRBJ1-5; D perhaps matches TRBD1 (5 bases). The CDR3 loop spans 15 amino acids. The V end was cut by 4 bases, the J end by 1 base, with 12 bases between. Germline CDR1 is SGDLS and CDR2 is YYNGEE. The CDR3 sequence is CASSPAGRSNQPQHF. CDR3 DNA: TGTGCCAGCAGCCCTGCGGGGCGGAGCAATCAGCCCCAGCATTTT.

The gene calls are TRBV30 and TRBJ1-6; TRBD1 matches 7 bases. Germline V lookup: CDR1 GTSNPN, CDR2 SVGIG (reference sequence). V gave up 4 bases and J gave up 7 bases; unmatched junction bases: 7. The CDR3 runs to 14 residues. The DNA for the CDR3 is TGTGCCTGGACAGGGGGGCGCTGGAATTCACCCCTCCACTTT. It yields the protein CAWTGGRWNSPLHF.